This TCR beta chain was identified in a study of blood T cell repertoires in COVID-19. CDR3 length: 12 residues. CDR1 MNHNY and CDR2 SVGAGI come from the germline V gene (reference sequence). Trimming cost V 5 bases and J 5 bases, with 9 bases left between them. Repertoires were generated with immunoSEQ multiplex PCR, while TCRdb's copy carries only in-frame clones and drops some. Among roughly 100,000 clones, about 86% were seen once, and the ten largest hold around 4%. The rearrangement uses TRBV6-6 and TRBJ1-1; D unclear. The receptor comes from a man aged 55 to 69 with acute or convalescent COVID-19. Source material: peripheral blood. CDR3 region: CASSARRTEAFF. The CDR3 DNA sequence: TGTGCCAGCAGTGCCCGTCGGACTGAAGCTTTCTTT.